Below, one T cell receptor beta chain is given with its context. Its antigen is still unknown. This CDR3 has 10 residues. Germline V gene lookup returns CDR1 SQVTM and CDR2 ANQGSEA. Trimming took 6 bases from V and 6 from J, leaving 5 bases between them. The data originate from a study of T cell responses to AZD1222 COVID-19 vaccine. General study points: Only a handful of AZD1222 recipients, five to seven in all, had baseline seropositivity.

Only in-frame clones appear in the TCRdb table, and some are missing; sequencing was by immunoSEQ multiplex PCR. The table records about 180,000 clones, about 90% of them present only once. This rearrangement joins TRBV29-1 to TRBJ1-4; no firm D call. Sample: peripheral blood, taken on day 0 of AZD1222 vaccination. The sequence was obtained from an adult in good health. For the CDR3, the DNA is TGCAGCGTCATAGATGAAAAACTGTTTTTT. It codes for CSVIDEKLFF. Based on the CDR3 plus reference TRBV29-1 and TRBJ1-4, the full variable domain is SAVISQKPSRDICQRGTSLTIQCQVDSQVTMMFWYRQQPGQSLTLIATANQGSEATYESGFVIDKFPISRPNLTFSTLTVSNMSPEDSSIYLCSVIDEKLFFGSGTQLSVL.